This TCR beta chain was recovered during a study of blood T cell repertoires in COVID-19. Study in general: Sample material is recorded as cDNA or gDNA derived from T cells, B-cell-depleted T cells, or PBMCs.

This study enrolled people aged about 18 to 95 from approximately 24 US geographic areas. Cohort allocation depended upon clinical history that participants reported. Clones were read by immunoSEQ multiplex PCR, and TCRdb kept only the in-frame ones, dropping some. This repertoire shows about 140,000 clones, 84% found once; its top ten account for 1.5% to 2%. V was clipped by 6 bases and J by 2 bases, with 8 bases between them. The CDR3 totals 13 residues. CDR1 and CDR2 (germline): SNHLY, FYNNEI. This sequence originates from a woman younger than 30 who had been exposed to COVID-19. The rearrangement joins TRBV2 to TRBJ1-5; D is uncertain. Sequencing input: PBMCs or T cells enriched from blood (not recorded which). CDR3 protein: CASRGRGNQPQHF. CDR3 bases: TGTGCCAGCAGGGGCAGAGGCAATCAGCCCCAGCATTTT. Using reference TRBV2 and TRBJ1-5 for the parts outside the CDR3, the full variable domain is EPEVTQTPSHQVTQMGQEVILRCVPISNHLYFYWYRQILGQKVEFLVSFYNNEISEKSEIFDDQFSVERPDGSNFTLKIRSTKLEDSAMYFCASRGRGNQPQHFGDGTRLSIL.